The source of this TCR beta chain is a study of shared T cell receptors in the human thymus (dated by TCRdb to about 2021). As for the study more broadly: The study examined how self-reactive, shared T-cell receptor alpha chains are generated in the human thymus.

Preparation of the library involved the immunoSEQ multiplex PCR assay. This immuneACCESS table, as held by TCRdb, lists in-frame sequences with V and J called but not all clones. Of the missing ones, under half trace to an unresolved V gene in checked studies; the others have no known cause. The sample profile shows 500,000 to 550,000 clones; approximately 80% of them were found once. Clones ranked in the top ten supply approximately 0.013% of the sample. The germline V gene specifies SQVTM as CDR1 and ANQGSEA as CDR2. There are 14 amino acids in the CDR3, from cysteine to phenylalanine inclusive. Only CDR3 DNA remains: 42 bases, in frame from the first base. V loses 4 bases of germline sequence and J loses 8 bases, and the interval between the two ends is 17 bases. This clone has only one observation. Its antigen remains unidentified. Base-call qualities are not available, and no considerably larger clone is one nucleotide away.

This sample was also put to use in a study of human thymus T cells. From the second report: Donors were immunologically healthy infants undergoing open corrective cardiac surgery for congenital heart defects in Finland. Thymus tissue was obtained as surgical resects removed during corrective cardiac surgery. Biased V and J gene segment usage appeared to be present in both thymic and peripheral blood repertoires. According to the related research, thymic TCR repertoires were highly overlapping among unrelated individuals. The study characterized TCR alpha and beta repertoires from about 8 infant thymus samples and four related peripheral blood samples. The cohort included several male and a couple of female infants, with donor ages spanning 7 to 244 days. Thymocytes were released mechanically from tissue and stored at -70 °C as pellets of roughly 9-31 million cells. A QIAsymphony instrument was used to extract genomic DNA from the frozen cell pellets. TCRB and TCRAD loci were amplified from a standardized quantity of quality-controlled genomic DNA using the immunoSEQ multiplex PCR assay. The amplicons covered the V(D)J region and were long enough to include the CDR3 and to identify the V and J genes. The commercial immunoSEQ service was used to sequence amplicons on an Illumina platform. Primer bias and sequencing errors were corrected using previously described methods, and TCRAD and TCRB definitions followed the IMGT database. The repertoires were analysed using immunoSEQ Analyzer 3.0 and VDJTools for basic statistics, V/J segment usage, diversity estimates, rarefaction and pairwise overlap. Diversity was estimated with Chao1, ChaoE, Efron-Thisted, Shannon and inverse Simpson indices, and also on datasets down-sampled to the smallest sample. Repertoire overlap used strict matching of CDR3 nucleotide sequence, V gene and J gene, with Jaccard-based multidimensional scaling clustering. On average, roughly 800,000 unique TCRB clonotypes were obtained from thymus samples, compared with approximately 82,000 from blood samples.

Sequencing was carried out using thymocytes. The chain was built from TRBV29-1 and TRBJ1-4; a tentative D call is TRBD1 (6 bases match). The TCR sequence derives from a boy less than two years old with a congenital heart defect. Donor details come from another sample of the same person, matched by shared clones. The nucleotides read TGCAGCGTTGGCGGCCGGGGGGCAAGGGAAAAACTGTTTTTT. It translates to CSVGGRGAREKLFF.